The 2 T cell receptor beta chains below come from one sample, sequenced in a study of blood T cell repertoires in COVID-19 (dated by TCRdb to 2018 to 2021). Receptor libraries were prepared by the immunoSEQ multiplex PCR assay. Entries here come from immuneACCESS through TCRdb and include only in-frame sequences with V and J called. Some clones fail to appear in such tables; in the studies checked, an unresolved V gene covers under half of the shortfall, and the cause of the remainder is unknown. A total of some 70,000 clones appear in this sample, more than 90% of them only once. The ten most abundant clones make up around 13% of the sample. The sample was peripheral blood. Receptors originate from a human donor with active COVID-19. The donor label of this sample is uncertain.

CDR3 DNA: TGTGCCAGCAGACTCAGAGGGTCCAACACCGGGGAGCTGTTTTTT. Translation: CASRLRGSNTGELFF. V usage is TRBV5-6 and J usage is TRBJ2-2, with a weak D call TRBD2 (5 bases). CDR3 length: 15 amino acids. Trimming took off 5 bases at V and 2 bases at J, with 13 bases between the two ends. Germline V gives CDR1 SGHDT, CDR2 YYEEEE.

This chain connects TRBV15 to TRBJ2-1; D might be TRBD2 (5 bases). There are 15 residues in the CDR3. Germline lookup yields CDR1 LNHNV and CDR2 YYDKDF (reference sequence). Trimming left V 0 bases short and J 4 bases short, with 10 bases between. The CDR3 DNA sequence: TGTGCCACCAGCAGAGACCCCGGGGTTTACAATGAGCAGTTCTTC. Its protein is CATSRDPGVYNEQFF. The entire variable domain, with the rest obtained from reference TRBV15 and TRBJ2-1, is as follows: DAMVIQNPRYQVTQFGKPVTLSCSQTLNHNVMYWYQQKSSQAPKLLFHYYDKDFNNEADTPDNFQSRRPNTSFCFLDIRSPGLGDTAMYLCATSRDPGVYNEQFFGPGTRLTVL.